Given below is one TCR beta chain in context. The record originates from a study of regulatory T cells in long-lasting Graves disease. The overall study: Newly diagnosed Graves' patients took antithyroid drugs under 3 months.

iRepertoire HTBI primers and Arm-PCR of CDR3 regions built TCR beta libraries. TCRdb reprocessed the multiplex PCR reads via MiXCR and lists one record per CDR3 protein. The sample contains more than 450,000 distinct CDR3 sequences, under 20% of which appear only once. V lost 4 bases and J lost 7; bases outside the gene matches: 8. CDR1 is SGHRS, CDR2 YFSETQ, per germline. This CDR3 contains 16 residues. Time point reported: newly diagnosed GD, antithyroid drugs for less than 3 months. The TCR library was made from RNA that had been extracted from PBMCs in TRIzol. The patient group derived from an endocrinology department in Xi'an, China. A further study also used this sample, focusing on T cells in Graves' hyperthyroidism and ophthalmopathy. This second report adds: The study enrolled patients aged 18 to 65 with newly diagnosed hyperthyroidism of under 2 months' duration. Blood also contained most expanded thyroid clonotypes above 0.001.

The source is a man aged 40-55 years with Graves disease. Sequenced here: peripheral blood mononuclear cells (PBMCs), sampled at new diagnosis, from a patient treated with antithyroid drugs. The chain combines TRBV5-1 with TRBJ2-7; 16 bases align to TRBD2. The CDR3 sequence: CASSTRGLAGGQEQYF. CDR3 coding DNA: TGCGCCAGCAGCACTCGGGGACTAGCGGGAGGGCAAGAGCAGTACTTC.